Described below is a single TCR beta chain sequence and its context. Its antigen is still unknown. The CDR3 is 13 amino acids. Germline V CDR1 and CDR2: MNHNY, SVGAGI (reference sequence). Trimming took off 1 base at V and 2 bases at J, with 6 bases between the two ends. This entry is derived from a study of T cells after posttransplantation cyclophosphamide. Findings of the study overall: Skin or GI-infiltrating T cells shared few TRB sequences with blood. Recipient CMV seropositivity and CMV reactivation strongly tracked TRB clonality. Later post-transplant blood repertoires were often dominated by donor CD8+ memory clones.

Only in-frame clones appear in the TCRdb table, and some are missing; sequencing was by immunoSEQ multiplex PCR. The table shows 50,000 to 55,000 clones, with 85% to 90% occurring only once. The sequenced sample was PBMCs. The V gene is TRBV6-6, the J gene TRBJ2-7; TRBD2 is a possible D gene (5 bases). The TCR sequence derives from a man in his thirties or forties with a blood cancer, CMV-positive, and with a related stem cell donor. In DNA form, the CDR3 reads TGTGCCAGCAGTTACTATAGCGCCTACGAGCAGTACTTC. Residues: CASSYYSAYEQYF.